The clone carrying this T cell receptor beta chain was found many times. Time point here: before trial treatment. These data originate in a study of low-dose radiotherapy and immunotherapy resistance in tumors. cDNA synthesis used a TRAV/TRBV-specific primer set for both chains. TCR amplification involved approximately 20 PCR cycles with a constant-region primer and V-primer adapter. TCRdb processed the reads anew with MiXCR; each CDR3 protein has one entry. The table includes 85,000 to 95,000 distinct CDR3 sequences, roughly a tenth detected once. This receptor was obtained from a male donor with prostate cancer. The sample in question was PBMCs, obtained before treatment.

The CDR3 DNA is TGTGCCAGCAGCTTAGATGATCCGGGACGCTATGAGACCCAGTACTTC. Its translation: CASSLDDPGRYETQYF. The rearrangement uses TRBV11-1 and TRBJ2-5; possibly TRBD1 or TRBD2 for D (5 bases each). Germline CDR1 and CDR2: SGHAT and FQDESV (reference sequence). This CDR3 spans 16 amino acids. Deletions cut 1 base from V and 5 bases from J, with 17 bases between.